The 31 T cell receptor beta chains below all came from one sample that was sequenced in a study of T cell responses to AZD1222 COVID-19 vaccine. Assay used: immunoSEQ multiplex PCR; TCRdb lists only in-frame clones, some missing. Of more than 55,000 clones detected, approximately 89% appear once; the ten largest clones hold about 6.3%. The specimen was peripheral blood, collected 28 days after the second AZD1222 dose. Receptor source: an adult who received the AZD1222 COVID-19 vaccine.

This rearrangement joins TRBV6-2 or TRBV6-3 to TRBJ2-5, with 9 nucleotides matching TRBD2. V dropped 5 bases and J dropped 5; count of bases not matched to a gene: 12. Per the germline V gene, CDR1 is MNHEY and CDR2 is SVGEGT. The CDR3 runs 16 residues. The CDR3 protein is CASSKTSGRGGETQYF. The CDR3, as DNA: TGTGCCAGCAGTAAGACTAGCGGAAGAGGCGGTGAGACCCAGTACTTC.

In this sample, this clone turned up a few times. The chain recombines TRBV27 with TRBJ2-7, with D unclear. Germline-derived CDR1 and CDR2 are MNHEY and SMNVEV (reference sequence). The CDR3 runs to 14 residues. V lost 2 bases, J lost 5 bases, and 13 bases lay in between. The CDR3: CASSLGWDVNEQYF. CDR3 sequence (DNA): TGTGCCAGCAGTTTAGGGTGGGATGTCAACGAGCAGTACTTC.

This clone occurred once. The CDR3 DNA reads as TGTGCCAGCAGCCCCCTATTCCAGCTCTCCTACGAGCAGTACTTC. This encodes CASSPLFQLSYEQYF. The J gene is TRBJ2-7, the V gene TRBV11-2; D gene ambiguous. The CDR3 covers 15 residues. Trimming took 5 bases from V and 0 from J, leaving 14 bases between them. Germline V gives CDR1 SGHAT, CDR2 FQNNGV.

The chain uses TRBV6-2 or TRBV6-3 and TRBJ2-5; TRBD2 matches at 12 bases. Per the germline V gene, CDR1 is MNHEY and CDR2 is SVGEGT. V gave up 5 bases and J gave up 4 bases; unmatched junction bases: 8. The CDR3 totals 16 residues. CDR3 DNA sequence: TGTGCCAGCAGTCGACCGACTAGCGGGAGCGGAGAGACCCAGTACTTC. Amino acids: CASSRPTSGSGETQYF.

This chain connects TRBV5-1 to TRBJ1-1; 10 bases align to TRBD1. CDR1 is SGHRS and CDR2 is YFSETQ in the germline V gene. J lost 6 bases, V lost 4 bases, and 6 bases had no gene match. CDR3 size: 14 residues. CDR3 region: CASSRTGGISEAFF. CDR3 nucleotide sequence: TGCGCCAGCAGCCGGACAGGGGGTATCTCTGAAGCTTTCTTT.

The CDR3 loop is CASSLGLAGELFF. The CDR3 region has the DNA TGTGCCAGCAGCTTAGGATTGGCCGGGGAGCTGTTTTTT. The rearrangement uses TRBV11-2 and TRBJ2-2; D gene uncertain. CDR1 and CDR2 from the germline V gene are SGHAT and FQNNGV. Trimming shortened V by 1 base and J by 6 bases, and 6 bases separated the two germline ends. This CDR3 spans 13 amino acids. The variable domain in full, completed from reference TRBV11-2 and TRBJ2-2, reads EAGVAQSPRYKIIEKRQSVAFWCNPISGHATLYWYQQILGQGPKLLIQFQNNGVVDDSQLPKDRFSAERLKGVDSTLKIQPAKLEDSAVYLCASSLGLAGELFFGEGSRLTVL.

The CDR3 DNA reads TGTGCCAGCAGCCCGACAGCGGGAGCTGGGAGTACGCAGTATTTT. This codes for CASSPTAGAGSTQYF. The chain carries TRBV7-6 and TRBJ2-3, with TRBD2 identical over 8 bases. V lost 5 bases, J lost 8 bases, and 12 bases stayed unmatched. CDR3 length: 15 residues. The germline V gene has CDR1 SGHVS and CDR2 FNYEAQ.

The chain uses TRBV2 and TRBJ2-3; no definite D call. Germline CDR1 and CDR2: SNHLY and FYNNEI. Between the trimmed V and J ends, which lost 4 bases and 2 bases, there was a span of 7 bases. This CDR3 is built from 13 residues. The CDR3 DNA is TGTGCCAGCAGTGGGGTCTTCACAGATACGCAGTATTTT. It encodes CASSGVFTDTQYF.

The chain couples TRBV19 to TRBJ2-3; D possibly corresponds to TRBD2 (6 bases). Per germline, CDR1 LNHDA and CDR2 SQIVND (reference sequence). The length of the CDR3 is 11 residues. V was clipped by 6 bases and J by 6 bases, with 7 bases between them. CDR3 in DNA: TGTGCCAGTAGCCTAGCGGATACGCAGTATTTT. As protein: CASSLADTQYF.

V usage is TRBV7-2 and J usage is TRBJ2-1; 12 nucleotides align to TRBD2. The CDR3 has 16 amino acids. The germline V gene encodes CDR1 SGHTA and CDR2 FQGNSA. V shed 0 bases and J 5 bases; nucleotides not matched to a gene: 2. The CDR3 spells CASSLAPSGRDNEQFF. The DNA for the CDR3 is TGTGCCAGCAGCTTAGCTCCTAGCGGGAGGGACAATGAGCAGTTCTTC.

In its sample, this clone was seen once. CDR3 amino acids: CASGQVGNEQFF. Here the CDR3 DNA reads TGCGCCAGTGGACAGGTGGGCAATGAGCAGTTCTTC. This chain uses TRBV5-1 with TRBJ2-1, with 7 positions matching TRBD1. CDR3 length: 12 amino acids. Germline-derived CDR1 and CDR2 are SGHRS and YFSETQ. The junction had 5 bases not matched to a gene; V was cut back by 8 bases and J by 6 bases. Using reference TRBV5-1 and TRBJ2-1 for the parts outside the CDR3, the full variable domain is KAGVTQTPRYLIKTRGQQVTLSCSPISGHRSVSWYQQTPGQGLQFLFEYFSETQRNKGNFPGRFSGRQFSNSRSEMNVSTLELGDSALYLCASGQVGNEQFFGPGTRLTVL.

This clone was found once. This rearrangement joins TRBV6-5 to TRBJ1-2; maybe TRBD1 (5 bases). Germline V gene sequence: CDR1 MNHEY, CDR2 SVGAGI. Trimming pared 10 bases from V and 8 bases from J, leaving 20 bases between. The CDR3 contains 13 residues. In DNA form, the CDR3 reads TGTGCCACCCAGGGCTTTGCTCTGGGGGGCTACACCTTC. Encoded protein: CATQGFALGGYTF.

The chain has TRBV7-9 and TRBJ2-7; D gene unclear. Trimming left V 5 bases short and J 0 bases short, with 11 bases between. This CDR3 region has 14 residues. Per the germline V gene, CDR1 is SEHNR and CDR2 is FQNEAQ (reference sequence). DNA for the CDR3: TGTGCCAGCAGCGGAAGGTCTGACTCCTACGAGCAGTACTTC. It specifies CASSGRSDSYEQYF. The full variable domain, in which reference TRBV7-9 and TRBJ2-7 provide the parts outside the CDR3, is DTGVSQNPRHKITKRGQNVTFRCDPISEHNRLYWYRQTLGQGPEFLTYFQNEAQLEKSRLLSDRFSAERPKGSFSTLEIQRTEQGDSAMYLCASSGRSDSYEQYFGPGTRLTVT.

The CDR3 nucleotides are TGCGCCAGCAAGGACCCAGCGGGGGGGACCTACGAGCAGTACTTC. Translation: CASKDPAGGTYEQYF. The chain couples TRBV10-2 to TRBJ2-7; 10 nucleotides match TRBD2. CDR3 length: 15 amino acids. Germline values: CDR1 WSHSY, CDR2 SAAADI. Germline trimming cut 7 bases from V and 2 bases from J; bases unmatched to any gene: 8.

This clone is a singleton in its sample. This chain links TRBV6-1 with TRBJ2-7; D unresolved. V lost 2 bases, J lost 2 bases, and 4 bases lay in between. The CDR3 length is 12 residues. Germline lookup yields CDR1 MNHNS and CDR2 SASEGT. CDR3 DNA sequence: TGTGCCAGCAGTGAAATTACCTACGAGCAGTACTTC. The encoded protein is CASSEITYEQYF.

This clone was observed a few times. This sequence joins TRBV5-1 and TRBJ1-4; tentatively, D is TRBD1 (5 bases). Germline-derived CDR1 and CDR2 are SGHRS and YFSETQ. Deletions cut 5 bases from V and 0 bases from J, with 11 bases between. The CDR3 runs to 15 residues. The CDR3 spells CASRATGATNEKLFF. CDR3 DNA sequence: TGCGCCAGCAGGGCTACAGGTGCAACTAATGAAAAACTGTTTTTT. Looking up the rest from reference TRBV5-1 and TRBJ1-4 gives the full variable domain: KAGVTQTPRYLIKTRGQQVTLSCSPISGHRSVSWYQQTPGQGLQFLFEYFSETQRNKGNFPGRFSGRQFSNSRSEMNVSTLELGDSALYLCASRATGATNEKLFFGSGTQLSVL.

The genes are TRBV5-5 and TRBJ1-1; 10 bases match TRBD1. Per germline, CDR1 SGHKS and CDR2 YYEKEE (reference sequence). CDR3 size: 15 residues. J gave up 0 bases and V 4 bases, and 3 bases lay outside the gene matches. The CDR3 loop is CASSLGQGLNTEAFF. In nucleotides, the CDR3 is TGTGCCAGCAGCCTGGGACAGGGGCTGAACACTGAAGCTTTCTTT.

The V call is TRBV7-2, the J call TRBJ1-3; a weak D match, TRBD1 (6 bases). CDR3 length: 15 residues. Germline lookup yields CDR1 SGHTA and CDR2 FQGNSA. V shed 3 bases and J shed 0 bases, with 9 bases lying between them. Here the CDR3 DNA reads TGTGCCAGCAGCTTGGACAGAAACTCTGGAAACACCATATATTTT. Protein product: CASSLDRNSGNTIYF.

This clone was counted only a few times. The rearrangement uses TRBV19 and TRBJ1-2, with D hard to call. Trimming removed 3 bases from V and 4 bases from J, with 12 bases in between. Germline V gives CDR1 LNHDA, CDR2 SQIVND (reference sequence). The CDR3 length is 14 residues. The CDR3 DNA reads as TGTGCCAGTAGTATGACCCCGGGGAGCTATGGCTACACCTTC. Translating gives CASSMTPGSYGYTF.

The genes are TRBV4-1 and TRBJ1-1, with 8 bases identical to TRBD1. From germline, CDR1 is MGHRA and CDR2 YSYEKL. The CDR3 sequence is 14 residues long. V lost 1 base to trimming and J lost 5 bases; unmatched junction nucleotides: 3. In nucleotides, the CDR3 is TGCGCCAGCAGCCAAGGGACAGGGTTAACTGAAGCTTTCTTT. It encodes CASSQGTGLTEAFF.

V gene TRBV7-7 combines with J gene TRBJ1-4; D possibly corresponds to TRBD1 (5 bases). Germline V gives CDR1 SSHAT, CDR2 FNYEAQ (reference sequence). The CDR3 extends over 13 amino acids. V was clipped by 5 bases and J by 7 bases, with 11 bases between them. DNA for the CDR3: TGTGCCAGCAGCCCGGGGGGATTTGAAAAACTGTTTTTT. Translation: CASSPGGFEKLFF.

CDR3 residues: CASSSQAGAPGGELFF. The CDR3 region has the DNA TGTGCCAGCAGCTCCCAAGCGGGGGCCCCTGGAGGGGAGCTGTTTTTT. V usage is TRBV5-5 and J usage is TRBJ2-2, with 8 bases aligning to TRBD2. There are 16 residues in the CDR3. CDR1 is SGHKS and CDR2 is YYEKEE in the germline V gene (reference sequence). V lost 3 bases to trimming and J lost 8 bases; unmatched junction nucleotides: 12.

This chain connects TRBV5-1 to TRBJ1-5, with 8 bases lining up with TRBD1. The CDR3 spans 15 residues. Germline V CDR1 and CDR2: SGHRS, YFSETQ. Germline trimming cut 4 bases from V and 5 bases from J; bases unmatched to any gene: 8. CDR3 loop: CASSPGGRDYQPQHF. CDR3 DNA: TGCGCCAGCAGCCCAGGGGGCCGGGATTATCAGCCCCAGCATTTT.

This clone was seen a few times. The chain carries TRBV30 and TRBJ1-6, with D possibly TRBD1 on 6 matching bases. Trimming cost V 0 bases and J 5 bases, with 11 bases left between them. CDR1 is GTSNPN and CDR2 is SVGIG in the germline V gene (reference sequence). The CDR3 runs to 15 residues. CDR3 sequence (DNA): TGTGCCTGGAGTGTAGGGGCAGGGGATAATTCACCCCTCCACTTT. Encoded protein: CAWSVGAGDNSPLHF.

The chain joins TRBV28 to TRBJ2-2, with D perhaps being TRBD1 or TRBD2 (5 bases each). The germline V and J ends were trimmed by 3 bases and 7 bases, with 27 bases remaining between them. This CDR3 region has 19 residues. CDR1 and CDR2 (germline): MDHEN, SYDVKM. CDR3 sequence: CASSFYIPYGTSFGGELFF. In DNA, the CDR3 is TGTGCCAGCAGTTTTTACATACCATACGGGACGTCCTTTGGCGGGGAGCTGTTTTTT.

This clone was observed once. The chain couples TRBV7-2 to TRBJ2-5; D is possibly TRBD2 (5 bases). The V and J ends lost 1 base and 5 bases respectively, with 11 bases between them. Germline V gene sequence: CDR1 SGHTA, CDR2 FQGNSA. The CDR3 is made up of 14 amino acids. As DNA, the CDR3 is TGTGCCAGCAGCTTAGGCCTAGCATGGGAGACCCAGTACTTC. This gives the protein CASSLGLAWETQYF.

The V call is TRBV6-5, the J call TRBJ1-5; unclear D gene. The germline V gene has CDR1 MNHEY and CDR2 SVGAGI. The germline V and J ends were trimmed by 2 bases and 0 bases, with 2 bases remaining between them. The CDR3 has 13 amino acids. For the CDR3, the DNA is TGTGCCAGCAGTTACGATAGCAATCAGCCCCAGCATTTT. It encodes CASSYDSNQPQHF.

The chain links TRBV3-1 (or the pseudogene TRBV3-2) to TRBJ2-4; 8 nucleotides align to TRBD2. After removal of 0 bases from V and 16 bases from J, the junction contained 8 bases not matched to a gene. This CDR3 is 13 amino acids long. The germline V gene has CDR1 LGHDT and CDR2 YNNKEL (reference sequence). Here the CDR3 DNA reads TGTGCCAGCAGCCAAGATGAGGCGGGGGGCAGTTACTTC. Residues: CASSQDEAGGSYF.

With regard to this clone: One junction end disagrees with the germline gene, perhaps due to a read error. Here the CDR3 reads CASSSALGLAAVAYEQYF. Here the CDR3 DNA reads TGTGCTAGCAGCTCCGCCCTTGGACTAGCAGCAGTAGCCTACGAGCAGTACTTC. The chain joins TRBV7-7 to TRBJ2-7; 8 positions match TRBD2. CDR1 is SSHAT, CDR2 FNYEAQ, per germline (reference sequence). This CDR3 comprises 18 residues.

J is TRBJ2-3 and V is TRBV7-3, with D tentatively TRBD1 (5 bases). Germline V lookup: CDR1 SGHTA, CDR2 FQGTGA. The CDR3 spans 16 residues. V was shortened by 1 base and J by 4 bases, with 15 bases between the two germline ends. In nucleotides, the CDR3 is TGTGCCAGCAGCTTAATAGCAGGGAAGTCGGCAGATACGCAGTATTTT. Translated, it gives CASSLIAGKSADTQYF.

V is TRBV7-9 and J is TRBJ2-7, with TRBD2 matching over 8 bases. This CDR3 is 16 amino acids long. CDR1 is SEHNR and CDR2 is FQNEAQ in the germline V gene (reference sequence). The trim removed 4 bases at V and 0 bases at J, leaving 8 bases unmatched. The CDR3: CASSSSSSGYSYEQYF. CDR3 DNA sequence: TGTGCCAGCAGCTCGAGTTCTAGCGGGTACTCCTACGAGCAGTACTTC. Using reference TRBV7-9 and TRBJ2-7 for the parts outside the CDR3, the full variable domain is DTGVSQNPRHKITKRGQNVTFRCDPISEHNRLYWYRQTLGQGPEFLTYFQNEAQLEKSRLLSDRFSAERPKGSFSTLEIQRTEQGDSAMYLCASSSSSSGYSYEQYFGPGTRLTVT.